A single TCR beta chain is shown here with its context. Its matching antigen is unknown. This sample was taken from a study of shared clonotypes between healthy human individuals. Study at large: Plates per donor: three CD4 naive, three CD4 memory, two CD8 naive, one CD8 memory.

Positively selected for CCR7, the CD45RO-negative cells used as naive CD8 cells excluded terminally differentiated effector memory CD45RA+ cells. Free of recent acute infections or vaccinations, the donors were healthy HIV-negative adults. Findings of the study overall: The donor pool, a small one, limited the genetic and exposure-history diversity represented. A handful of donors shared about 5% of their naive CD4 clonotypes.

The method was immunoSEQ multiplex PCR; TCRdb's version includes in-frame clones alone and lacks a portion of them. There are 2 million to 2.5 million clones in the sample; approximately 94% occur only once, and 0.9% to 1.4% lies in the top ten. V lost 1 base, J lost 4 bases, and 7 bases stayed unmatched. This CDR3 is built from 15 residues. Germline CDR1 SGHDN, CDR2 FVKESK. The gene calls are TRBV14 and TRBJ2-7; TRBD1 agrees at 7 bases. Specimen: naive CD8+ T cells sorted from blood. This receptor was identified in a man younger than 35 in good health. The CDR3 bases are TGTGCCAGCAGCCAAGGAGGGGGCATCGGATACGAGCAGTACTTC. Protein: CASSQGGGIGYEQYF. Combining the CDR3 with reference TRBV14 and TRBJ2-7 gives the whole variable domain EAGVTQFPSHSVIEKGQTVTLRCDPISGHDNLYWYRRVMGKEIKFLLHFVKESKQDESGMPNNRFLAERTGGTYSTLKVQPAELEDSGVYFCASSQGGGIGYEQYFGPGTRLTVT.